This TCR beta chain is from a study of beta chain features in type 1 diabetes. Expressed TCRB transcripts were sequenced, since all the RNA that had been isolated was reverse transcribed. Clones were read by immunoSEQ multiplex PCR, and TCRdb kept only the in-frame ones, dropping some. Among about half a million clones listed, about an eighth were seen once. This clone occurred a few times. In germline, CDR1 is SGHRS, CDR2 YFSETQ. The ends were cut back, 1 base at V and 10 bases at J, with 9 bases in the middle. This CDR3 comprises 12 residues. The TCR originated in a woman aged 18-29 years in good health. J is TRBJ2-1 and V is TRBV5-1; D may be TRBD2 (5 bases). The sequencing input was naive CD4+ T cells from blood. CDR3 DNA sequence: TGCGCCAGCAGCTTGTTGGAGCGGGAGCAGTTCTTC. Its protein is CASSLLEREQFF.